This T cell receptor (beta chain) emerged from a study of T cell responses to AZD1222 COVID-19 vaccine. Some clones are missing from TCRdb's copy, which holds only in-frame ones; the method was immunoSEQ multiplex PCR. This sample has over 90,000 clones; 91% occur once, and the top ten carry under 50%. V lost 0 bases and J 0 bases, leaving 6 bases between the germline ends. The CDR3 has 15 amino acids. CDR1 and CDR2 from the germline V gene are SGHVS and FNYEAQ. This sequence joins TRBV7-6 and TRBJ1-3; the D is unclear. This material consisted of peripheral blood, taken on day 0 of AZD1222 vaccination. This receptor was obtained from an adult in good health. CDR3 sequence: CASSLAQSSGNTIYF. In DNA, the CDR3 is TGTGCCAGCAGCTTAGCACAGTCCTCTGGAAACACCATATATTTT. The full variable domain, its missing parts supplied by reference TRBV7-6 and TRBJ1-3, is GAGVSQSPRYKVTKRGQDVALRCDPISGHVSLYWYRQALGQGPEFLTYFNYEAQQDKSGLPNDRFSAERPEGSISTLTIQRTEQRDSAMYRCASSLAQSSGNTIYFGEGSWLTVV.